Here is one T cell receptor (beta chain) with its context. It was with a sample-barcoded 5' primer and a J-beta primer mix that a second PCR of roughly 7 to 12 cycles was run. One entry per CDR3 protein, called by TCRdb with MiXCR from the 5' RACE reads. The table records about 2 million distinct CDR3 sequences, roughly 50% of them present only once. The sample is drawn from a study of blood T cells in healthy people across ages. Sequencing used blood. The receptor was isolated from a woman in her thirties or forties in good health.

CDR3 loop: CASSLGSWRGKTNEKLFF. CDR3 DNA: TGTGCCAGCAGCTTGGGGAGCTGGAGGGGAAAGACTAATGAAAAACTGTTTTTT. The chain combines TRBV7-2 with TRBJ1-4; D is possibly TRBD1 (5 bases). CDR1 is SGHTA, CDR2 FQGNSA, per germline. V was cut by 3 bases and J by 2 bases, with 19 bases left in between. The CDR3 has 18 residues. The variable domain in full, with the rest retrieved from reference TRBV7-2 and TRBJ1-4, is GAGVSQSPSNKVTEKGKDVELRCDPISGHTALYWYRQSLGQGLEFLIYFQGNSAPDKSGLPSDRFSAERTGGSVSTLTIQRTQQEDSAVYLCASSLGSWRGKTNEKLFFGSGTQLSVL.